This entry lists 2 T cell receptor beta chains sequenced from one sample in a study of molecular identifiers for immune sequencing clone quantification. In TCRdb, the PCR reads were re-called with MiXCR into one record per CDR3 protein. The sample records over 600,000 distinct CDR3 sequences, approximately 20% being singletons. The sample comprised naive CD8+ T cells from blood, with Jurkat cell RNA spiked in. Subset defined: FACS-sorted CD8+CD4-CCR7+CD45RA+ naive T cells. The receptors stem from a human donor in good health. Some libraries in this study had Jurkat cell RNA spiked in.

This clonotype was counted at least ten times. This chain links TRBV29-1 with TRBJ1-1; no clear D gene. The V and J ends lost 0 bases and 4 bases respectively, with 6 bases between them. CDR3 length equals 12 residues. Germline-derived CDR1 and CDR2 are SQVTM and ANQGSEA. The CDR3 is CSVEDGITEAFF. CDR3 coding DNA: TGCAGCGTTGAAGACGGAATCACTGAAGCTTTCTTT.

Turning to this clonotype: A much larger clone is a single base away; this may be a read error. V gene TRBV28 combines with J gene TRBJ2-5; TRBD2 agrees at 8 bases. The CDR3 consists of 14 residues. Germline V gene lookup returns CDR1 MDHEN and CDR2 SYDVKM. DNA for the CDR3: TGTGCCAGCAGATTATTGCGGGGGGCAGAGACCCAGTACTTC. This sequence encodes CASRLLRGAETQYF.